One and the same sample provided the 11 T cell receptor beta chains below, sequenced in a study of response to subunit inactivated influenza vaccine (dated by TCRdb to 2016 to 2019). The receptor library was made with RT-PCR. The run used an Illumina HiSeq 2500. TCRdb ran its own pipeline on the public reads, namely fastp trimming at Q25 and MiXCR clone calling, and kept in-frame beta chains. CDR3 protein duplicates are merged, each entry listing the most common genes and DNA. For this sample there are around 750,000 distinct CDR3 sequences; about 20% appear just once. The leading ten clones occupy 9.5% to 13% of the sample. The input for sequencing was PBMCs from blood, taken about 5 days after vaccination. All receptors come from a man aged 45 to 65 who received an inactivated influenza vaccine. Donor details come from another sample of the same person, matched by shared clones.

This clonotype was seen repeatedly, ten times or more. The V and J genes are TRBV11-2 and TRBJ2-3, with D maybe TRBD2 (5 bases). With 3 bases removed from V and 0 bases from J, the gap between germline ends came to 10 bases. CDR1 is SGHAT, CDR2 FQNNGV, per germline. The CDR3 is 15 residues long. Here the CDR3 DNA reads TGTGCCAGCAGCTTCGCGGGCAGAAGCACAGATACGCAGTATTTT. Its translation: CASSFAGRSTDTQYF.

This clonotype appeared a few times. The chain couples TRBV15 to TRBJ2-5; TRBD2 agrees at 14 bases. The CDR3 consists of 17 residues. The germline CDR1 and CDR2 sequences are LNHNV and YYDKDF (reference sequence). Losses at the gene ends were 4 bases for V and 1 base for J; bases not matched to a gene: 5. CDR3 in amino acids: CATSKFGTSGGQETQYF. The CDR3 DNA reads as TGTGCCACCAGCAAATTCGGGACTAGCGGGGGCCAAGAGACCCAGTACTTC.

The J gene is TRBJ2-7, the V gene TRBV7-8; no clear D. V was shortened by 4 bases and J by 2 bases, with 9 bases between the two germline ends. CDR1 is SGHVS and CDR2 is FQNEAQ in the germline V gene. There are 13 residues in the CDR3. The CDR3 region is CASSSGWAYEQYF. Here the CDR3 DNA reads TGTGCCAGCAGCTCAGGCTGGGCCTACGAGCAGTACTTC.

This clonotype was seen many times. A read error may produce the germline difference seen at one junction end. This sequence joins TRBV10-3 and TRBJ2-4; D is perhaps TRBD1 (5 bases). The germline CDR1 and CDR2 sequences are ENHRY and SYGVKD. The CDR3 totals 11 residues. The CDR3 loop reads CAISEGQRVDF. As DNA, the CDR3 is TGTGCCATCAGTGAAGGACAAAGGGTGGACTTC.

This chain connects TRBV20-1 to TRBJ1-5; 11 positions agree with TRBD1. Germline V gene data show CDR1 as DFQATT and CDR2 as SNEGSKA (reference sequence). There are 19 residues in the CDR3. Trimming took 2 bases from V and 1 from J; bases not matched to a gene: 13. CDR3 in amino acids: CSARTWTGGAKSSNQPQHF. CDR3 DNA sequence: TGCAGTGCTAGAACCTGGACAGGGGGCGCGAAGTCCAGCAATCAGCCCCAGCATTTT.

V gene TRBV5-6 combines with J gene TRBJ2-7; TRBD1 matches at 12 bases. V was pared by 3 bases and J by 4 bases, with 8 bases of the junction left unmatched. In germline, CDR1 is SGHDT, CDR2 YYEEEE. The length of the CDR3 is 16 residues. CDR3 in amino acids: CASSWGQGAFVYEQYF. The CDR3 coding sequence is TGTGCCAGCAGCTGGGGACAGGGGGCATTCGTGTACGAGCAGTACTTC.

The gene calls are TRBV12-3 or TRBV12-4 and TRBJ2-5; TRBD2 might be the D (6 bases). The CDR3 extends over 15 amino acids. Deletions cut 5 bases from V and 5 bases from J, with 18 bases between. The CDR3 sequence is CASSPGTGEWETQYF. CDR3 coding DNA: TGTGCCAGCAGTCCCGGGACTGGCGAGTGGGAGACCCAGTACTTC.

The V call is TRBV12-3 or TRBV12-4, the J call TRBJ2-4; 7 bases line up with TRBD1. The V and J ends lost 8 bases and 2 bases, in that order; junction bases with no gene match: 9. This CDR3 is built from 15 residues. In DNA, the CDR3 is TGTGCCAGCCGACCAGGGGGTTCGTCCAAAAACATTCAGTACTTC. The encoded protein is CASRPGGSSKNIQYF.

The V and J genes are TRBV4-2 and TRBJ2-2, with no clear D. The length of the CDR3 is 16 residues. With 3 bases removed from V and 2 bases from J, the gap between germline ends came to 13 bases. CDR1 and CDR2 (germline): LGHNA, YNFKEQ. The CDR3 loop reads CASSHGPGTNTGELFF. For the CDR3, the DNA is TGTGCCAGCAGCCATGGCCCGGGCACCAACACCGGGGAGCTGTTTTTT.

The table lists this clonotype with a few counts. The chain combines TRBV20-1 with TRBJ1-2; no clear D gene. Per the germline V gene, CDR1 is DFQATT and CDR2 is SNEGSKA (reference sequence). Trimming stripped 1 base from V and 0 bases from J, with 9 bases between. The CDR3 extends over 14 amino acids. The CDR3 is CSARVQATNYGYTF. DNA for the CDR3: TGCAGTGCTAGAGTTCAGGCTACTAACTATGGCTACACCTTC.

This clonotype was seen only a few times. The rearrangement links TRBV7-2 to TRBJ2-3; D call uncertain. CDR3 length: 14 residues. Per germline, CDR1 SGHTA and CDR2 FQGNSA. The germline V and J ends were trimmed by 2 bases and 14 bases, with 20 bases remaining between them. The CDR3 loop reads CASSLYQFGSGRYF. CDR3 sequence (DNA): TGTGCCAGCAGCTTATATCAATTTGGCTCTGGGCGGTATTTT.